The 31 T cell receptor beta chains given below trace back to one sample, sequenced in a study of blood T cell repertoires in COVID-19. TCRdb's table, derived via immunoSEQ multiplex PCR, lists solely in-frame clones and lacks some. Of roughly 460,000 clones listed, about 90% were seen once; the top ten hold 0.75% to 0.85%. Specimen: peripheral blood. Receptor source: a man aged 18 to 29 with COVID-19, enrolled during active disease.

CDR3 amino acids: CASSTASGGLFGELFF. In DNA form, the CDR3 reads TGCGCCAGCAGCACCGCGAGCGGGGGGCTGTTCGGGGAGCTGTTTTTT. The rearrangement uses TRBV5-1 and TRBJ2-2, with 9 bases fitting TRBD2. J was trimmed by 7 bases and V by 4 bases; bases with no gene match: 11. The germline CDR1 and CDR2 sequences are SGHRS and YFSETQ. CDR3 length equals 16 residues.

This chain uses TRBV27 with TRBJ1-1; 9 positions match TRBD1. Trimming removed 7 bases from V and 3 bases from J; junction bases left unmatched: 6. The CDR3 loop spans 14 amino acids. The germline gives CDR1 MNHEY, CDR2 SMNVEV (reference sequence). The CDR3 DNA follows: TGTGCCAGCACATTGACAGGGGGGCACACTGAAGCTTTCTTT. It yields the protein CASTLTGGHTEAFF.

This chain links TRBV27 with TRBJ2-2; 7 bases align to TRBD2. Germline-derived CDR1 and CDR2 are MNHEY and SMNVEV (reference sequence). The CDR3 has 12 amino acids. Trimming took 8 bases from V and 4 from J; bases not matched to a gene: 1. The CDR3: CASGRATGELFF. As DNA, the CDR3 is TGTGCCAGCGGGAGGGCCACCGGGGAGCTGTTTTTT.

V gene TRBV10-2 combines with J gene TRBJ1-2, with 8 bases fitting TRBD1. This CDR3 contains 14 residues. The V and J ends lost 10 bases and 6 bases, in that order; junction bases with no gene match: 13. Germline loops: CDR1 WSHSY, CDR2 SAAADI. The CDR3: CATTSPGGGHGYTF. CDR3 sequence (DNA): TGCGCCACCACGTCTCCAGGGGGCGGCCATGGCTACACCTTC.

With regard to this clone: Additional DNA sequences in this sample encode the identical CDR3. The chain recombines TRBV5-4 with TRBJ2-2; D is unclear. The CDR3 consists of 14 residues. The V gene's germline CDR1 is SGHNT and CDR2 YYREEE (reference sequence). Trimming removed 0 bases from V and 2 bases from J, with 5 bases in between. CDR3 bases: TGTGCCAGCAGCTTGGGACAAAACACCGGGGAGCTGTTTTTT. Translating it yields CASSLGQNTGELFF.

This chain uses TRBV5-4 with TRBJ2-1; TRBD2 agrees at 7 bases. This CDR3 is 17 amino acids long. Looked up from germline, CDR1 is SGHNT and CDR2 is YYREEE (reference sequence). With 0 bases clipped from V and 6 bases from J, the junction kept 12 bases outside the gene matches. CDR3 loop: CASSLEDGGSYANEQFF. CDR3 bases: TGTGCCAGCAGCTTGGAGGATGGCGGGAGCTATGCCAATGAGCAGTTCTTC.

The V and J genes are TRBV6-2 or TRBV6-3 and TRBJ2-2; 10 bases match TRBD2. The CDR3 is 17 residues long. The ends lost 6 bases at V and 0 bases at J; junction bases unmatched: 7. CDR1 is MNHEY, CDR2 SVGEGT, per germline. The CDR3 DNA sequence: TGTGCCAGCAGCCGTACGACTAGCGGGTCGAACACCGGGGAGCTGTTTTTT. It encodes CASSRTTSGSNTGELFF.

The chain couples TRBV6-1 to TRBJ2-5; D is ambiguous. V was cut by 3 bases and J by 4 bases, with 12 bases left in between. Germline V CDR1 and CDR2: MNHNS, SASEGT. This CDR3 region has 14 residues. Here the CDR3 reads CASSEISGRETQYF. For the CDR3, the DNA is TGTGCCAGCAGTGAGATTTCAGGTAGAGAGACCCAGTACTTC.

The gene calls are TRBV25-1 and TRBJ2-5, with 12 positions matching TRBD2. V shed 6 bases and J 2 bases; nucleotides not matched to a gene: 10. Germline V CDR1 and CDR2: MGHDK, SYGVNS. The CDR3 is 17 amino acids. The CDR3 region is CASSLGTSGWSQETQYF. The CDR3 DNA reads TGTGCCAGCAGCCTTGGGACTAGCGGGTGGAGTCAAGAGACCCAGTACTTC.

The CDR3 bases are TGTGCCAGCAGCCCGGGAGAGTCGAACTATGGCTACACCTTC. It codes for CASSPGESNYGYTF. V and J are TRBV27 and TRBJ1-2; no definite D call. Germline V CDR1 and CDR2: MNHEY, SMNVEV (reference sequence). The length of the CDR3 is 14 residues. Between the trimmed V and J ends, which lost 6 bases and 2 bases, there was a span of 13 bases.

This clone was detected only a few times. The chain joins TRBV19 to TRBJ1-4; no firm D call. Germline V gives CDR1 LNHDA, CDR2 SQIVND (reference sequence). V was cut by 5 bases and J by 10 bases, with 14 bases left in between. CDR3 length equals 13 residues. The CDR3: CASSPQTRGKLFF. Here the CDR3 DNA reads TGTGCCAGTAGTCCCCAGACACGGGGAAAACTGTTTTTT.

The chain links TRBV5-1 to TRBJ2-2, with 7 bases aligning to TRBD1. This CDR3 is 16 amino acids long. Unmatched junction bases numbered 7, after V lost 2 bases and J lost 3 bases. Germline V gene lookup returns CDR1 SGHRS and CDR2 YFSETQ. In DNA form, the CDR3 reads TGCGCCAGCAGCTTCCGGGGACAGAGAGACACCGGGGAGCTGTTTTTT. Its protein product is CASSFRGQRDTGELFF.

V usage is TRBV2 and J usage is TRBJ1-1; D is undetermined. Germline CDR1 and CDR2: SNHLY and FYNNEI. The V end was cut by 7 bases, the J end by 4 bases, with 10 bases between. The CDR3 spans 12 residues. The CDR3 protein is CASKQEVTEAFF. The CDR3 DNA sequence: TGTGCCAGCAAACAAGAGGTCACTGAAGCTTTCTTT.

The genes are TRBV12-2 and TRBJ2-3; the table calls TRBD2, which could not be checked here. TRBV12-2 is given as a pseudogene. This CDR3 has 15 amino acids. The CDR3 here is CASRLGGSYTDTQYF. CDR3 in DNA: TGTGCAAGTCGCTTAGGCGGGAGTTACACAGATACGCAGTATTTT.

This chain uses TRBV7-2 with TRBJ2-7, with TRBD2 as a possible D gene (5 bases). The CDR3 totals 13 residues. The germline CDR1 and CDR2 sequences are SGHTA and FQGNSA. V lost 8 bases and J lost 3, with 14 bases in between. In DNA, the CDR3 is TGTGCCAGCGGCTCCCCGGAGGACTACGAGCAGTACTTC. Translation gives CASGSPEDYEQYF. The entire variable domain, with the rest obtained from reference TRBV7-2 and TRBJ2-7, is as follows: GAGVSQSPSNKVTEKGKDVELRCDPISGHTALYWYRQSLGQGLEFLIYFQGNSAPDKSGLPSDRFSAERTGGSVSTLTIQRTQQEDSAVYLCASGSPEDYEQYFGPGTRLTVT.

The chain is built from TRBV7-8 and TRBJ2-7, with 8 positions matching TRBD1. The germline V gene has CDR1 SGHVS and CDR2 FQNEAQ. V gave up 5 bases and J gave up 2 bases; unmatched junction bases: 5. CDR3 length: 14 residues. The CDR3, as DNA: TGTGCCAGCAGCATCGGACAGGGAACCTACGAGCAGTACTTC. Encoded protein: CASSIGQGTYEQYF. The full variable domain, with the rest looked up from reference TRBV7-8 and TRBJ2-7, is GAGVSQSPRYKVAKRGQDVALRCDPISGHVSLFWYQQALGQGPEFLTYFQNEAQLDKSGLPSDRFFAERPEGSVSTLKIQRTQQEDSAVYLCASSIGQGTYEQYFGPGTRLTVT.

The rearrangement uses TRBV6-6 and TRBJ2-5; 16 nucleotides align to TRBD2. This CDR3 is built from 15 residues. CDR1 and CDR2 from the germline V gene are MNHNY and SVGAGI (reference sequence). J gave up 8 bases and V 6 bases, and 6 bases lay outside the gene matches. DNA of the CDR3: TGTGCCAGCAGGAAGGGACTAGCGGGAGGGGATACCCAGTACTTC. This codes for CASRKGLAGGDTQYF.

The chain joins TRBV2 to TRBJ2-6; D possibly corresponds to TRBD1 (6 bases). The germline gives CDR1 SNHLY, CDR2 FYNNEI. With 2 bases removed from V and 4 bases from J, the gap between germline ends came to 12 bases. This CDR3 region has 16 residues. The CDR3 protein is CASSEQGLLGANVLTF. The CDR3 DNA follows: TGTGCCAGCAGTGAACAGGGGCTCCTGGGGGCCAACGTCCTGACTTTC.

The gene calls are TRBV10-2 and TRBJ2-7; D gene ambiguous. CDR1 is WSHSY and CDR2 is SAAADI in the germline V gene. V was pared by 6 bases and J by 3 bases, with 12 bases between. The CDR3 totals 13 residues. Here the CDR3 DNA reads TGCGCCAGCAGAAAGGATCCGGGCTACGAGCAGTACTTC. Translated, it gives CASRKDPGYEQYF.

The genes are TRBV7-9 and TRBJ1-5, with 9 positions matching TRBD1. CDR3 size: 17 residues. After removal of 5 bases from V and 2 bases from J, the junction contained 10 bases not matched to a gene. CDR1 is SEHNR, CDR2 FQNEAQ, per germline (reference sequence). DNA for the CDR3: TGTGCCAGCAGCCCCGGACAGGGGATAGAGGGCAATCAGCCCCAGCATTTT. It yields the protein CASSPGQGIEGNQPQHF.

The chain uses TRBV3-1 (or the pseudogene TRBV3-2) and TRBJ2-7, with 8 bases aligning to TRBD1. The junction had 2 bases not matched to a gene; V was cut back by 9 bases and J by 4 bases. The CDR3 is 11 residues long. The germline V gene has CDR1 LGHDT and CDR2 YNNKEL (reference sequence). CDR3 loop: CASRTGYEQYF. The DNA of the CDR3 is TGTGCCAGTCGGACAGGGTACGAGCAGTACTTC.

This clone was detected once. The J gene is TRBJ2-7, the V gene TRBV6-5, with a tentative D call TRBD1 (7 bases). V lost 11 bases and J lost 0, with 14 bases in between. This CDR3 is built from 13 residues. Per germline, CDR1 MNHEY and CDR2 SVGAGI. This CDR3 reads CAAGGPSSYEQYF. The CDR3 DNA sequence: TGTGCCGCAGGGGGGCCAAGCTCCTACGAGCAGTACTTC.

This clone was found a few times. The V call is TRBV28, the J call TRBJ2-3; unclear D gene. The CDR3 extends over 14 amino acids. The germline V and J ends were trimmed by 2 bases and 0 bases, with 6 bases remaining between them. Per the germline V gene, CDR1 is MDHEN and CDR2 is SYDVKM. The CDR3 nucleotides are TGTGCCAGCAGTTTACCTGGCAGCACAGATACGCAGTATTTT. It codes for CASSLPGSTDTQYF.

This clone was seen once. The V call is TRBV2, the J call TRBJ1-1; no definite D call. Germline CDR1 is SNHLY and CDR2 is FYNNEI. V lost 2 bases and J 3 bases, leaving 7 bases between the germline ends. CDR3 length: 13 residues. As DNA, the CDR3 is TGTGCCAGCAGTGAAAACGGGGACACTGAAGCTTTCTTT. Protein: CASSENGDTEAFF.

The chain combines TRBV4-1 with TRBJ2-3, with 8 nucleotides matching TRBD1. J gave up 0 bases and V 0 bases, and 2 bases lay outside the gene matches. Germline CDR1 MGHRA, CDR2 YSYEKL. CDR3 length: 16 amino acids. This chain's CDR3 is CASSQDRGLSTDTQYF. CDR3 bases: TGCGCCAGCAGCCAAGACAGGGGGCTAAGCACAGATACGCAGTATTTT.

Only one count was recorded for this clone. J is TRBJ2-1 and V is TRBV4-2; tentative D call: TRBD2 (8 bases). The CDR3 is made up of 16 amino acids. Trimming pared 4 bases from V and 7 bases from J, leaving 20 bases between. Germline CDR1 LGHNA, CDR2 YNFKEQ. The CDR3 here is CASSPGGTVPGNEQFF. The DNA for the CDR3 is TGTGCCAGCAGCCCGGGGGGGACAGTTCCTGGGAATGAGCAGTTCTTC.

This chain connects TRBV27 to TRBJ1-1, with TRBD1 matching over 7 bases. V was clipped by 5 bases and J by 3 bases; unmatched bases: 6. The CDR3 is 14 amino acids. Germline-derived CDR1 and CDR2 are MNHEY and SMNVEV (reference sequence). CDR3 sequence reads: CASSPQGLYTEAFF. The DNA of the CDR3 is TGTGCCAGCAGTCCACAGGGGCTTTACACTGAAGCTTTCTTT.

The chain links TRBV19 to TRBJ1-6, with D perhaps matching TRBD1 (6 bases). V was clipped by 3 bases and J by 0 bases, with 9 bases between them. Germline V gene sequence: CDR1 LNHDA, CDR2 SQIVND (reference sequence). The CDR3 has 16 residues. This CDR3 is CASSIGQSSYNSPLHF. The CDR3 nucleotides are TGTGCCAGTAGTATCGGACAGAGCTCCTATAATTCACCCCTCCACTTT. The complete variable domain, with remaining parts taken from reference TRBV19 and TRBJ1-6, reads DGGITQSPKYLFRKEGQNVTLSCEQNLNHDAMYWYRQDPGQGLRLIYYSQIVNDFQKGDIAEGYSVSREKKESFPLTVTSAQKNPTAFYLCASSIGQSSYNSPLHFGNGTRLTVT.

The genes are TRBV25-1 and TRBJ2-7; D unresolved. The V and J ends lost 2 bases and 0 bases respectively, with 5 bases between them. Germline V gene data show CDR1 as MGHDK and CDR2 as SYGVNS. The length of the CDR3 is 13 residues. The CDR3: CASSEEASYEQYF. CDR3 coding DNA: TGTGCCAGCAGTGAAGAGGCCTCCTACGAGCAGTACTTC.

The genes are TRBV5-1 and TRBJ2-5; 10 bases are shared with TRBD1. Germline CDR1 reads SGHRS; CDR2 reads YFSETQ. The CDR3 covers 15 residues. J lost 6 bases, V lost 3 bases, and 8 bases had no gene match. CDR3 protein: CASSSKGQGLKTQYF. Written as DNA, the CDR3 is TGCGCCAGCAGCTCAAAGGGACAGGGGTTAAAGACCCAGTACTTC.

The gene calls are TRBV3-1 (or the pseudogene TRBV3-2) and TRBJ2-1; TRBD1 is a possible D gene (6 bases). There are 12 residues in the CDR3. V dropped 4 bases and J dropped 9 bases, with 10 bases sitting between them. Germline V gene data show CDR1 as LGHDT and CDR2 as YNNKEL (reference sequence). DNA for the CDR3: TGTGCCAGCAGCCTCCAGGGGAGTGAGCAGTTCTTC. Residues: CASSLQGSEQFF.